These T cell receptor beta chains were read from a single sample in a study of technical replicates of blood from a few donors. Only in-frame clones appear in the TCRdb table, and some are missing; sequencing was by immunoSEQ multiplex PCR. The repertoire has approximately 69,000 clones, over 70% of them found once; the top ten carry less than 5%. The sequenced material came from PBMCs. These receptors all come from a human donor in good health. Some clones in this sample may be carry-over from other donors' samples. Both conserved end residues are part of each CDR3. The D gene is left open where the match is weak. Only part of the rows carry a size: once, few, many, or a class if the clone is expanded.

>13|-|TRBJ2-1|-|TRBV7-9
TGTGCCAGCACCTCCCGAGACACCAATGAGCAGTTCTTC
CASTSRDTNEQFF
>13|-|TRBJ2-3|-|TRBV6-1
TGTGCCAGCAGTGAAGGATTCGGGGATACGCAGTATTTT
CASSEGFGDTQYF
>13|TRBD1|TRBJ1-2|few|TRBV6-5
TGTGCCAGCAGGAGACAGGGGGCCGGGGGCTACACCTTC
CASRRQGAGGYTF
>14|TRBD1|TRBJ1-1|-|TRBV6-6
TGTGCCAGCAGGCCAGGGGGCAAGAACACTGAAGCTTTCTTT
CASRPGGKNTEAFF
>12|-|TRBJ2-5|-|TRBV21-1
TGTGCCAGCAGCGGAGGGGATGAGACCCAGTACTTC
CASSGGDETQYF
>15|TRBD1|TRBJ1-2|-|TRBV5-1
TGCGCCAGCAGCTCCGGGACAGGGGGCGTCTATGGCTACACCTTC
CASSSGTGGVYGYTF
>11|-|TRBJ2-5|-|TRBV7-9
TGTGCCAGCACCGGGGGAGAGACCCAGTACTTC
CASTGGETQYF
>14|TRBD1|TRBJ1-1|few|TRBV5-1
TGCGCCAGCCGACAGGGGGCTGGGAACACTGAAGCTTTCTTT
CASRQGAGNTEAFF
>15|-|TRBJ1-5|once|TRBV5-6
TGTGCCAGCAGCGACTCCAGGGTCAGCAATCAGCCCCAGCATTTT
CASSDSRVSNQPQHF
>16|-|TRBJ2-7|-|TRBV7-9
TGTGCCAGCAGCTCGATAGCATCCGATAGCTCCTACGAGCAGTACTTC
CASSSIASDSSYEQYF
>15|-|TRBJ2-5|-|TRBV7-8
TGTGCCAGCAGCTTAGTTCCCGACATACAAGAGACCCAGTACTTC
CASSLVPDIQETQYF
>15|TRBD1|TRBJ1-2|few|TRBV4-1
TGCGCCAGCAGCCAAGACAGGACAGGGAGCTTTGGCTACACCTTC
CASSQDRTGSFGYTF
>15|-|TRBJ1-1|-|TRBV4-1
TGCGCCAGCAGCCAAGTCAATCGAGTGAACACTGAAGCTTTCTTT
CASSQVNRVNTEAFF
>16|TRBD2|TRBJ2-1|once|TRBV7-2
TGTGCCAGCGGGATATATAGCGGGGGGGCCAGGAATGAGCAGTTCTTC
CASGIYSGGARNEQFF
>13|TRBD1|TRBJ2-3|-|TRBV29-1
TGCAGCGTCTCCCGGGACAGGGATGATACGCAGTATTTT
CSVSRDRDDTQYF
>15|-|TRBJ1-2|-|TRBV4-1
TGCGCCAGCAGCCAAGAACAGAAACTGCTCTATGGCTACACCTTC
CASSQEQKLLYGYTF
>15|TRBD1|TRBJ1-5|few|TRBV30
TGTGCCTGGAGTCTAGGTGGGACAGGGGGCCAGCCCCAGCATTTT
CAWSLGGTGGQPQHF
>15|TRBD1|TRBJ1-1|-|TRBV5-1
TGCGCCAGCAGCGGAGGACAGGGAACGAACACTGAAGCTTTCTTT
CASSGGQGTNTEAFF
>13|TRBD1|TRBJ2-7|-|TRBV7-9
TGTGCCAGCAGCTATAGACAGGGCCTCGAGCAGTACTTC
CASSYRQGLEQYF
>16|TRBD2|TRBJ2-3|-|TRBV6-6
TGTGCCAGCAGGATTATAGCGGGCCCTTTGGGGGATACGCAGTATTTT
CASRIIAGPLGDTQYF
>15|-|TRBJ1-3|-|TRBV7-2
TGTGCCAGCAGCTTAAGCCAAATCTCTGGAAACACCATATATTTT
CASSLSQISGNTIYF
>15|TRBD1|TRBJ1-2|-|TRBV6-5
TGTGCCAGCAGGCGCCGGGACAGGGGGACCTATGGCTACACCTTC
CASRRRDRGTYGYTF
>15|TRBD1|TRBJ1-1|-|TRBV6-6
TGTGCCAGCAGTGACGGGACAGACAGGAACACTGAAGCTTTCTTT
CASSDGTDRNTEAFF
>15|-|TRBJ1-6|-|TRBV6-5
TGTGCCAGCAGTCCTCCGAGGTCCTATAATTCACCCCTCCACTTT
CASSPPRSYNSPLHF
>17|TRBD2|TRBJ2-3|few|TRBV7-6
TGTGCCAGCAGCTTACGACTAGCGGGGGAGATCACAGATACGCAGTATTTT
CASSLRLAGEITDTQYF
>14|-|TRBJ2-7|-|TRBV14
TGTGCCAGCAGCCAATCTAGGCTCCGGGGCGAGCAGTACTTC
CASSQSRLRGEQYF
>16|-|TRBJ2-7|-|TRBV18
TGTGCCAGCTCACCCGTGGTTGGGACTGGTTACTACGAGCAGTACTTC
CASSPVVGTGYYEQYF
>14|-|TRBJ1-2|-|TRBV7-9
TGTGCCAGCAGCACCGAACAGGGTCGATATGGCTACACCTTC
CASSTEQGRYGYTF
>15|-|TRBJ2-5|-|TRBV4-1
TGCGCCAGCAGCCAGTCCACGACTTCCCAAGAGACCCAGTACTTC
CASSQSTTSQETQYF
>16|-|TRBJ1-2|-|TRBV23-1
TGCGCCAGCAGTCCCCATGGGGCCTTATCTCACTATGGCTACACCTTC
CASSPHGALSHYGYTF
>15|-|TRBJ2-1|-|TRBV5-1
TGCGCCAGCAGCTCACAGGGCGAACCCTACAATGAGCAGTTCTTC
CASSSQGEPYNEQFF
>17|TRBD1|TRBJ2-3|-|TRBV5-1
TGCGCCAGCAGCCTTTCGACTTTGGACAGGGGACAAGATACGCAGTATTTT
CASSLSTLDRGQDTQYF
>16|-|TRBJ2-2|-|TRBV7-9
TGTGCCAGCAGCTCGGGCGCCGGGACGAACACCGGGGAGCTGTTTTTT
CASSSGAGTNTGELFF
>14|TRBD2|TRBJ2-7|few|TRBV9
TGTGCCAGCAGCGCGGGACTAGTCCCCTACGAGCAGTACTTC
CASSAGLVPYEQYF
>15|-|TRBJ2-2|-|TRBV7-9
TGTGCCAGCAGCACAGGGACTACCACCACCGGGGAGCTGTTTTTT
CASSTGTTTTGELFF
>13|TRBD1|TRBJ2-3|-|TRBV5-6
TGTGCCAGCAGCGAAGACAGGGGTGATACGCAGTATTTT
CASSEDRGDTQYF
>14|-|TRBJ1-1|-|TRBV19
TGTGCCAGTAGTATCAGGGTCGGAGAGGCTGAAGCTTTCTTT
CASSIRVGEAEAFF
>18|-|TRBJ1-3|-|TRBV4-1
TGCGCCAGCAGCCAAGATGGGGGGGCAGGAGGCTCTGGAAACACCATATATTTT
CASSQDGGAGGSGNTIYF
>13|TRBD1|TRBJ2-1|-|TRBV28
TGTGCCAGCAGTTCCAGACAGGGTGGTGAGCAGTTCTTC
CASSSRQGGEQFF
>15|TRBD1|TRBJ1-6|-|TRBV5-1
TGCGCCAGCAGCTTGTGGACAGGGGGAGGGTCACCCCTCCACTTT
CASSLWTGGGSPLHF
>14|TRBD1|TRBJ1-4|once|TRBV30
TGTGCCTGGAGGAGACAGGGGAACACTGAAAAACTGTTTTTT
CAWRRQGNTEKLFF
>14|-|TRBJ2-7|-|TRBV2
TGTGCCAGCAGTGAAGCCGTCGGGGTGAGGGAGCAGTACTTC
CASSEAVGVREQYF
>14|-|TRBJ1-5|-|TRBV27
TGTGCCAGCAGTCCTCAGGGGCCCTATCAGCCCCAGCATTTT
CASSPQGPYQPQHF
>20|TRBD1|TRBJ2-2|-|TRBV7-2
TGTGCCAGCAGCTTAGCCCAATCCACCACCGGACAGGGGAGGCCCGGGGAGCTGTTTTTT
CASSLAQSTTGQGRPGELFF
>13|TRBD1|TRBJ1-1|-|TRBV29-1
TGCAGCGTACAGGGACAGTTGAACACTGAAGCTTTCTTT
CSVQGQLNTEAFF
>17|TRBD2|TRBJ2-2|-|TRBV4-3
TGCGCCAGCAGCCAATGGGTTGCGGGAGGGAACACCGGGGAGCTGTTTTTT
CASSQWVAGGNTGELFF
>14|-|TRBJ2-7|once|TRBV4-3
TGCGCCAGCAGCCAAGGAGGAGGGGCCTACGAGCAGTACTTC
CASSQGGGAYEQYF
>16|TRBD2|TRBJ2-7|-|TRBV30
TGTGCCTGGAGCGCGGGACTAGCGGGAGGAGGCCACGAGCAGTACTTC
CAWSAGLAGGGHEQYF